This T cell receptor (beta chain) was found in a study of cytomegalovirus exposure and HLA in healthy donors. The wider study: In an early release, HLA-typed donors contributed approximately 80 million unique TCR sequences. Just over 80% of roughly 430 genotyped donors fell in the Caucasian-associated ancestry cluster.

This clone occurred a few times. Antigen specificity is unknown. General observations from the study: Later examination showed HLA-associated TCR beta chains had greater clonal expansion than equally common others.

It was with 60 Vbeta and 13 Jbeta primers that the PCR ran. TCRdb's copy holds only in-frame clones and misses some; the assay was immunoSEQ multiplex PCR. Of 200,000 or so clones in the sample, 70% to 85% are singletons; the top ten hold roughly 0.098%. Germline V CDR1 and CDR2: SGHNT, YYREEE (reference sequence). The ends lost 3 bases at V and 2 bases at J; junction bases unmatched: 3. The CDR3 totals 14 residues. This clonotype was obtained from a boy under 10 years old in good health and CMV-seronegative. Source material: PBMCs. J is TRBJ2-7 and V is TRBV5-4, with 9 bases that match TRBD1. The CDR3 protein is CASSSGQGAYEQYF. In nucleotides, the CDR3 is TGTGCCAGCAGCTCGGGACAGGGCGCCTACGAGCAGTACTTC.